This TCR beta chain was sequenced in a study of control samples from healthy donors and cancer patients. Between the trimmed V and J ends, which lost 4 bases and 4 bases, there was a span of 13 bases. This CDR3 is built from 14 residues. Germline lookup yields CDR1 SGHVS and CDR2 FQNEAQ. TCRdb's table, derived via immunoSEQ multiplex PCR, lists solely in-frame clones and lacks some. The data hold around 120,000 clones, with more than 75% observed a single time. The chain joins TRBV7-8 to TRBJ2-5; D perhaps matches TRBD2 (6 bases). The receptor was derived from a middle-aged man in good health. Material for sequencing was blood. The CDR3 region is CASSSSGRGETQYF. CDR3 nucleotides: TGTGCCAGCAGCTCGTCAGGGCGGGGAGAGACCCAGTACTTC.